The clone carrying this T cell receptor (beta chain) was found many times. These data belong to a study of T cells after yellow fever vaccination. Study-wide context: Fractions of limited cellularity were prepared by means of SMART-Seq v4 Ultra Low Input.

Germline V gene data show CDR1 as MDHEN and CDR2 as SYDVKM. The CDR3 covers 13 residues. The V end was cut by 5 bases, the J end by 5 bases, with 12 bases between. TCRdb used MiXCR to reprocess the 5' RACE reads, holding one entry per CDR3 protein. The profile shows about 210,000 distinct CDR3 sequences, about 3% of them singletons. This specimen was CD4+ T cells sorted from PBMCs, taken 10 days after the yellow fever booster vaccination. The genes are TRBV28 and TRBJ1-2; maybe TRBD1 (5 bases). This receptor was taken from a young man who received the YFV17D yellow fever vaccine. The CDR3 loop is CASSRGTGYGYTF. CDR3 bases: TGTGCCAGCAGTCGCGGGACGGGATATGGCTACACCTTC.